This TCR beta chain was observed in a study of CD8 T cells in ankylosing spondylitis. From germline, CDR1 is SNHLY and CDR2 FYNNEI. The CDR3 loop spans 13 amino acids. V lost 7 bases and J lost 5, with 14 bases in between. This clonotype was counted many times. Antigen unknown. The study, taken as a whole, reports: A motif of under ten highly homologous TCR beta variants was seen as apparently characteristic of ankylosing spondylitis blood.

Researchers built TCR beta libraries using quantitative 5'-RACE with molecular barcodes. MiXCR, run by TCRdb on the 5' RACE reads, gives a single entry per CDR3 protein. The profile shows some 240,000 distinct CDR3 sequences, around 6.6% of them singletons. The sample consisted of blood, either unsorted or a sorted T cell fraction (not recorded which). The chain is built from TRBV2 and TRBJ1-1, with a possible D match to TRBD1 (5 bases). This clonotype was obtained from a male donor with ankylosing spondylitis. CDR3 in amino acids: CASIRTGRTEAFF. The CDR3 DNA reads as TGTGCCAGCATTCGGACGGGGCGGACTGAAGCTTTCTTT. The whole variable domain, remainder taken from reference TRBV2 and TRBJ1-1, is EPEVTQTPSHQVTQMGQEVILRCVPISNHLYFYWYRQILGQKVEFLVSFYNNEISEKSEIFDDQFSVERPDGSNFTLKIRSTKLEDSAMYFCASIRTGRTEAFFGQGTRLTVV.